The TCR beta chain under discussion was sequenced for a study of cytomegalovirus exposure and HLA in healthy donors. Use of 60 Vbeta and 13 Jbeta primers characterized the PCR. Clones were read by immunoSEQ multiplex PCR, and TCRdb kept only the in-frame ones, dropping some. The table shows 150,000 to 200,000 clones, with 75% to 80% occurring only once. Points from the study as a whole: Rarity characterized most TCR sequences, yet some public TCRs appeared in many donors. According to reports, the classifier identified cytomegalovirus status with high specificity and sensitivity.

About this clone: Its target is unknown.

CDR3 length: 14 amino acids. With V trimmed by 6 bases and J by 6 bases, 8 bases remained unmatched. Germline values: CDR1 MNHEY, CDR2 SMNVEV (reference sequence). The V call is TRBV27, the J call TRBJ2-5, with 9 bases identical to TRBD1. The sample taken for sequencing was PBMCs. This clonotype originated in a woman in her twenties or thirties in good health and CMV-seropositive. The CDR3 nucleotides read TGTGCCAGCAGCCCCGGGACAGGGATACAGACCCAGTACTTC. Amino acids: CASSPGTGIQTQYF.